What follows are 18 T cell receptor beta chains derived from one specimen sequenced in a study of cytomegalovirus exposure and HLA in healthy donors. The assay was immunoSEQ multiplex PCR, and TCRdb's table has in-frame clones only and misses some. The sample includes about 310,000 clones, approximately 85% of them seen just once. Material for sequencing was PBMCs. These receptors were taken from a man aged 25 to 45 in good health and CMV-seronegative.

The chain links TRBV15 to TRBJ2-5; possible D gene TRBD2, 6 bases. Trimming stripped 4 bases from V and 3 bases from J, with 15 bases between. From germline, CDR1 is LNHNV and CDR2 YYDKDF (reference sequence). The CDR3 runs 15 residues. CDR3 sequence (DNA): TGTGCCACCAGCAACCTCCGGGGGATTGAAGAGACCCAGTACTTC. It translates to CATSNLRGIEETQYF.

The chain employs TRBV7-2 and TRBJ2-5; D is perhaps TRBD2 (6 bases). This CDR3 spans 12 amino acids. V was cut by 5 bases and J by 11 bases, with 15 bases left in between. Germline values: CDR1 SGHTA, CDR2 FQGNSA. The DNA for the CDR3 is TGTGCCAGCAGCGCCGAGACTAGTAATCAGTACTTC. Translated, it gives CASSAETSNQYF.

This clone was picked up a small number of times. The chain is built from TRBV4-1 and TRBJ1-1; a possible D gene is TRBD1 (5 bases). CDR1 and CDR2 from the germline V gene are MGHRA and YSYEKL. Trimming pared 2 bases from V and 11 bases from J, leaving 15 bases between. This CDR3 comprises 13 residues. The CDR3 region is CASSQWQGESAFF. Here the CDR3 DNA reads TGCGCCAGCAGCCAATGGCAGGGCGAGAGTGCTTTCTTT.

The chain carries TRBV19 and TRBJ2-1; 7 bases line up with TRBD2. J lost 0 bases, V lost 6 bases, and 17 bases had no gene match. Per germline, CDR1 LNHDA and CDR2 SQIVND (reference sequence). This CDR3 has 19 amino acids. For the CDR3, the DNA is TGTGCCAGTAGCCCTGTATTTAGCGGGCACGCTAGCTCCTACAATGAGCAGTTCTTC. It codes for CASSPVFSGHASSYNEQFF.

This clone turned up a few times. The chain links TRBV27 to TRBJ2-7; D may be TRBD1 (5 bases). The CDR3 consists of 13 residues. Germline CDR1 and CDR2: MNHEY and SMNVEV (reference sequence). V lost 4 bases and J 6 bases, leaving 13 bases between the germline ends. The CDR3 DNA sequence: TGTGCCAGCAGTTGGGCCAGTACAGGCGAGCAGTACTTC. Protein sequence: CASSWASTGEQYF.

DNA for the CDR3: TGTGCCAGCAGCTATCGACATTCCTTCACAGATACGCAGTATTTT. Protein product: CASSYRHSFTDTQYF. This chain connects TRBV7-6 to TRBJ2-3; D is undetermined. Germline values: CDR1 SGHVS, CDR2 FNYEAQ. V lost 4 bases, J lost 2 bases, and 13 bases lay in between. This CDR3 spans 15 amino acids.

This chain joins TRBV19 and TRBJ2-3, with 9 bases fitting TRBD2. The germline gives CDR1 LNHDA, CDR2 SQIVND (reference sequence). The CDR3 is 16 residues long. V was clipped by 0 bases and J by 4 bases; unmatched bases: 5. This CDR3 is CASSIEARGGADTQYF. DNA of the CDR3: TGTGCCAGTAGTATAGAGGCGCGGGGGGGAGCAGATACGCAGTATTTT.

The V and J genes are TRBV2 and TRBJ2-7; possible D gene TRBD1, 6 bases. Germline CDR1 and CDR2: SNHLY and FYNNEI. V was clipped by 6 bases and J by 3 bases, with 9 bases between them. This CDR3 has 12 residues. As DNA, the CDR3 is TGTGCCAGCAGCCGGGACAACTACGAGCAGTACTTC. Its translation is CASSRDNYEQYF.

In this sample, this clone turned up once. The chain links TRBV18 to TRBJ2-3; D may be TRBD2 (5 bases). Trimming took off 2 bases at V and 4 bases at J, with 7 bases between the two ends. The CDR3 is 13 residues long. The germline V gene has CDR1 KGHSH and CDR2 LQKENI. DNA for the CDR3: TGTGCCAGCTCACCAACTAGTCCAGATACGCAGTATTTT. Protein product: CASSPTSPDTQYF. Filled out from reference TRBV18 and TRBJ2-3, the complete variable domain reads NAGVMQNPRHLVRRRGQEARLRCSPMKGHSHVYWYRQLPEEGLKFMVYLQKENIIDESGMPKERFSAEFPKEGPSILRIQQVVRGDSAAYFCASSPTSPDTQYFGPGTRLTVL.

In regard to this clone: Within the sample, other DNA sequences also encode this same CDR3. This chain links TRBV20-1 with TRBJ1-1; the D is unclear. The CDR3 is 11 amino acids. V lost 4 bases, J lost 1 base, and 4 bases lay in between. Germline V gene data show CDR1 as DFQATT and CDR2 as SNEGSKA (reference sequence). This CDR3 reads CSATWNTEAFF. CDR3 coding DNA: TGCAGTGCTACATGGAACACTGAAGCTTTCTTT.

The chain joins TRBV7-9 to TRBJ1-1; 10 bases are a match to TRBD1. CDR3 length: 15 amino acids. CDR1 is SEHNR and CDR2 is FQNEAQ in the germline V gene (reference sequence). The V and J ends lost 6 bases and 4 bases, in that order; junction bases with no gene match: 8. The CDR3 DNA reads as TGTGCCAGCAGGCGACAGGGGGCACTGGGCACTGAAGCTTTCTTT. It encodes CASRRQGALGTEAFF. The entire variable domain, with the rest obtained from reference TRBV7-9 and TRBJ1-1, is as follows: DTGVSQNPRHKITKRGQNVTFRCDPISEHNRLYWYRQTLGQGPEFLTYFQNEAQLEKSRLLSDRFSAERPKGSFSTLEIQRTEQGDSAMYLCASRRQGALGTEAFFGQGTRLTVV.

The chain has TRBV18 and TRBJ1-3; D is possibly TRBD1 (6 bases). Trimming shortened V by 9 bases and J by 0 bases, and 18 bases separated the two germline ends. In germline, CDR1 is KGHSH, CDR2 LQKENI. The CDR3 runs to 16 residues. CDR3 DNA sequence: TGTGCCAGTTCGTGGGGGCCCCGACTCTCTGGAAACACCATATATTTT. This sequence encodes CASSWGPRLSGNTIYF.

This chain joins TRBV5-1 and TRBJ1-1; D is possibly TRBD1 (5 bases). The CDR3 sequence is 15 residues long. The germline gives CDR1 SGHRS, CDR2 YFSETQ. The ends were cut back, 4 bases at V and 1 base at J, with 14 bases in the middle. This CDR3 is CASSLPLTENTEAFF. DNA for the CDR3: TGCGCCAGCAGCCTGCCCCTGACAGAGAACACTGAAGCTTTCTTT.

This clone was detected only a few times. The chain links TRBV2 to TRBJ1-2, with D uncertain. Trimming left V 6 bases short and J 7 bases short, with 15 bases between. The V gene's germline CDR1 is SNHLY and CDR2 FYNNEI. The CDR3 spans 13 residues. CDR3 residues: CASRVDGRVGYTF. In nucleotides, the CDR3 is TGTGCCAGCAGAGTGGACGGGAGGGTTGGCTACACCTTC.

The rearrangement links TRBV5-3 to TRBJ2-7, with 12 bases that match TRBD1. TRBV5-3 is known as an ORF, though its function is uncertain. The CDR3 runs to 16 residues. V lost 5 bases to trimming and J lost 3 bases; unmatched junction nucleotides: 9. This CDR3 reads CARSKSRDRGLYEQYF. CDR3 nucleotides: TGTGCCAGAAGTAAAAGCCGGGACAGGGGGCTCTACGAGCAGTACTTC.

The J gene is TRBJ2-1, the V gene TRBV5-1; 11 nucleotides align to TRBD2. Per the germline V gene, CDR1 is SGHRS and CDR2 is YFSETQ. The V and J ends lost 0 bases and 7 bases, in that order; junction bases with no gene match: 3. The CDR3 has 15 residues. The CDR3 DNA is TGCGCCAGCAGCTTGGGCGGGACTAGCGGTAATGAGCAGTTCTTC. This gives the protein CASSLGGTSGNEQFF.

The chain has TRBV19 and TRBJ1-2, with D possibly being TRBD1 (6 bases). This CDR3 comprises 13 residues. CDR1 is LNHDA and CDR2 is SQIVND in the germline V gene (reference sequence). The germline V and J ends were trimmed by 6 bases and 1 base, with 9 bases remaining between them. CDR3 nucleotide sequence: TGTGCCAGTAGGAACAGGGATAACTATGGCTACACCTTC. It specifies CASRNRDNYGYTF.

The sample holds a few counts of this clone. V usage is TRBV19 and J usage is TRBJ1-1, with D unclear. Germline V gene data show CDR1 as LNHDA and CDR2 as SQIVND (reference sequence). The V gene lost 0 bases and the J gene lost 1 base, with 6 bases spanning the gap. CDR3 size: 14 residues. The CDR3 sequence: CASSIDGRNTEAFF. In DNA, the CDR3 is TGTGCCAGTAGTATAGATGGCAGGAACACTGAAGCTTTCTTT.